The 13 T cell receptor beta chains reported below all come from one sample, sequenced in a study of blood T cells in healthy people across ages. A second PCR of 7 to 11 cycles used a sample-barcoded 5' primer and a J-beta primer mix. TCRdb re-called the 5' RACE reads with MiXCR, one entry per CDR3 protein. Among over 1.5 million distinct CDR3 sequences, roughly 52% were seen once, and the ten largest hold approximately 2.1%. Sequenced material: blood. These receptors came from a woman aged 35 to 49 in good health.

V gene TRBV9 combines with J gene TRBJ2-7; D uncertain. The V gene lost 0 bases and the J gene lost 4 bases, with 32 bases spanning the gap. This CDR3 comprises 21 residues. CDR1 and CDR2 from the germline V gene are SGDLS and YYNGEE. Here the CDR3 DNA reads TGTGCCAGCAGCGTAGGGCCCTTCCAAGGGTTAAACGCCGATCAGAGATACGAGCAGTACTTC. Its translation is CASSVGPFQGLNADQRYEQYF.

The chain combines TRBV9 with TRBJ2-5; possibly TRBD1 for D (6 bases). V dropped 4 bases and J dropped 1 base, with 20 bases sitting between them. This CDR3 contains 17 residues. Germline V gives CDR1 SGDLS, CDR2 YYNGEE. The CDR3 bases are TGTGCCAGCAGCACCCTCCCGACAGGCCTCATCCAAGAGACCCAGTACTTC. As protein: CASSTLPTGLIQETQYF.

CDR3: CSAGGTDQETQYF. CDR3 DNA: TGCAGTGCTGGCGGGACAGACCAAGAGACCCAGTACTTC. The chain uses TRBV20-1 and TRBJ2-5; a possible D gene is TRBD1 (7 bases). Germline V lookup: CDR1 DFQATT, CDR2 SNEGSKA (reference sequence). V was pared by 5 bases and J by 0 bases, with 10 bases between. The CDR3 sequence is 13 residues long.

The chain employs TRBV12-3 or TRBV12-4 and TRBJ2-3, with D possibly being TRBD2 (5 bases). The CDR3 is made up of 13 amino acids. V gave up 1 base and J gave up 8 bases, with 10 bases separating them. The CDR3 bases are TGTGCCAGCAGTTTAGGCGCAGGACTTACGCAGTATTTT. Amino acid sequence: CASSLGAGLTQYF.

This clonotype was observed a few times. The chain carries TRBV12-3 or TRBV12-4 and TRBJ1-2; 8 bases are a match to TRBD1. The junction had 12 bases not matched to a gene; V was cut back by 6 bases and J by 0 bases. CDR3 length equals 17 residues. The CDR3 loop is CASSRASGTGPNYGYTF. The CDR3 bases are TGTGCCAGCAGCCGTGCATCCGGGACAGGTCCTAACTATGGCTACACCTTC.

This clonotype was detected only a few times. The rearrangement joins TRBV19 to TRBJ2-5; D ambiguous. The CDR3 has 14 amino acids. The ends were cut back, 5 bases at V and 0 bases at J, with 10 bases in the middle. Germline assignment: CDR1 LNHDA and CDR2 SQIVND (reference sequence). The CDR3 DNA is TGTGCCAGTAGTCCCTACACTAACCAAGAGACCCAGTACTTC. This gives the protein CASSPYTNQETQYF.

This clonotype was seen only a few times. V is TRBV6-1 and J is TRBJ2-1, with 8 bases identical to TRBD1. The CDR3 totals 14 residues. V dropped 5 bases and J dropped 9; count of bases not matched to a gene: 9. The germline gives CDR1 MNHNS, CDR2 SASEGT. This CDR3 reads CASSIGQGGTEQFF. DNA for the CDR3: TGTGCCAGCAGTATCGGACAGGGAGGAACTGAGCAGTTCTTC.

The V gene is TRBV5-1, the J gene TRBJ2-3, with D perhaps matching TRBD1 (6 bases). CDR3 size: 15 residues. Germline lookup yields CDR1 SGHRS and CDR2 YFSETQ. V lost 4 bases and J 3 bases, leaving 15 bases between the germline ends. The CDR3 is CASSQYTGLTDTQYF. DNA for the CDR3: TGCGCCAGCAGCCAGTATACAGGGTTGACAGATACGCAGTATTTT.

This clonotype was seen once. The chain joins TRBV3-1 to TRBJ1-2; 8 bases are a match to TRBD1. The CDR3 runs 17 residues. The germline V gene has CDR1 LGHDT and CDR2 YNNKEL (reference sequence). With V trimmed by 4 bases and J by 2 bases, 12 bases remained unmatched. The CDR3 loop is CASSLVSRTGSNYGYTF. CDR3 coding DNA: TGTGCCAGCAGCCTAGTATCCAGGACAGGGTCGAACTATGGCTACACCTTC.

This clonotype came up a few times. The genes are TRBV4-2 and TRBJ2-1, with D unclear. V dropped 0 bases and J dropped 4 bases, with 7 bases sitting between them. The length of the CDR3 is 14 residues. CDR1 is LGHNA and CDR2 is YNFKEQ in the germline V gene. The CDR3 DNA is TGTGCCAGCAGCCAAGATCCTGATTACAATGAGCAGTTCTTC. Residues: CASSQDPDYNEQFF.

This chain uses TRBV7-9 with TRBJ2-1; D possibly corresponds to TRBD1 (6 bases). CDR1 and CDR2 from the germline V gene are SEHNR and FQNEAQ (reference sequence). The CDR3 extends over 13 amino acids. The ends were cut back, 8 bases at V and 7 bases at J, with 15 bases in the middle. The CDR3 region has the DNA TGTGCCAGCTCAGGGGTACCGGATAATGAGCAGTTCTTC. Amino acids: CASSGVPDNEQFF.

This clonotype was picked up one time. The rearrangement links TRBV4-2 to TRBJ2-1, with D tentatively TRBD2 (5 bases). Trimming left V 1 base short and J 13 bases short, with 20 bases between. CDR3 length equals 15 residues. Per germline, CDR1 LGHNA and CDR2 YNFKEQ. CDR3 loop: CASSQASRGEETQFF. The DNA of the CDR3 is TGTGCCAGCAGCCAAGCGTCCCGGGGAGAGGAGACCCAGTTCTTC.

The table lists this clonotype with many counts. The chain employs TRBV20-1 and TRBJ2-5; 9 positions match TRBD2. Germline V gene data show CDR1 as DFQATT and CDR2 as SNEGSKA (reference sequence). J was trimmed by 2 bases and V by 3 bases; bases with no gene match: 4. The CDR3 consists of 14 residues. The DNA for the CDR3 is TGCAGTGCTAGCCGACTAGCGGCTCAAGAGACCCAGTACTTC. Encoded protein: CSASRLAAQETQYF.